This entry lists 9 T cell receptor beta chains sequenced from one sample in a study of cytomegalovirus exposure and HLA in healthy donors. Researchers ran the PCR with 60 Vbeta and 13 Jbeta primers. Sequencing used immunoSEQ multiplex PCR; TCRdb keeps in-frame clones, though not all of them. The sample shows 170,000 or so clones, around 80% of them seen only once. The sample was PBMCs. These receptors were obtained from a middle-aged man in good health and CMV-seropositive.

The chain links TRBV21-1 to TRBJ2-7; the table's D call of TRBD2 was not tested on the DNA. TRBV21-1 is assigned pseudogene status. The CDR3 runs 18 residues. The CDR3 region is CASRVPGRALCGAYEQYV. CDR3 in DNA: TGTGCCAGCAGGGTCCCGGGCCGGGCGCTCTGCGGGGCCTACGAGCAGTACGTC.

J is TRBJ2-1 and V is TRBV29-1; TRBD2 aligns across 10 bases. From germline, CDR1 is SQVTM and CDR2 ANQGSEA. Trimming removed 4 bases from V and 5 bases from J; junction bases left unmatched: 2. The CDR3 totals 13 residues. CDR3 loop: CSVGLAGDNEQFF. CDR3 coding DNA: TGCAGCGTTGGGCTAGCGGGGGACAATGAGCAGTTCTTC.

There are a few counts of this clone. This chain joins TRBV19 and TRBJ1-2; no clear D. The CDR3 spans 15 residues. V was cut by 5 bases and J by 2 bases, with 15 bases left in between. Per germline, CDR1 LNHDA and CDR2 SQIVND (reference sequence). CDR3 protein: CASSPPRERNYGYTF. DNA for the CDR3: TGTGCCAGTAGTCCCCCACGGGAGAGAAACTATGGCTACACCTTC.

V gene TRBV5-4 combines with J gene TRBJ2-3; 10 nucleotides align to TRBD1. This CDR3 is built from 14 residues. The V gene end was trimmed by 4 bases and the J gene end by 3 bases; junction bases not matched to a gene: 2. Germline CDR1 is SGHNT and CDR2 is YYREEE (reference sequence). In DNA form, the CDR3 reads TGTGCCAGCAGCGTGGACAGGGGGACAGATACGCAGTATTTT. Its translation: CASSVDRGTDTQYF.

The genes are TRBV11-3 and TRBJ2-3, with unresolved D. The CDR3 covers 16 residues. Trimming took off 5 bases at V and 2 bases at J, with 17 bases between the two ends. CDR1 is SGHNT and CDR2 is YENEEA in the germline V gene. The CDR3 here is CASSQSAALITDTQYF. In DNA, the CDR3 is TGTGCCAGCAGCCAGTCCGCGGCTCTAATCACAGATACGCAGTATTTT. Variable domain in full (rest from reference TRBV11-3 and TRBJ2-3): EAGVVQSPRYKIIEKKQPVAFWCNPISGHNTLYWYLQNLGQGPELLIRYENEEAVDDSQLPKDRFSAERLKGVDSTLKIQPAELGDSAVYLCASSQSAALITDTQYFGPGTRLTVL.

The rearrangement uses TRBV7-9 and TRBJ2-4; D possibly corresponds to TRBD1 (5 bases). V lost 4 bases and J lost 6, with 16 bases in between. The length of the CDR3 is 15 residues. CDR1 is SEHNR, CDR2 FQNEAQ, per germline (reference sequence). The DNA of the CDR3 is TGTGCCAGCAGCTCCGTCGTTTCGGACATAAACATTCAGTACTTC. Translated: CASSSVVSDINIQYF.

CDR3 in amino acids: CSARKETVTF. The CDR3 nucleotides are TGCAGTGCTAGAAAGGAGACAGTCACCTTC. The genes are TRBV20-1 and TRBJ1-2, with D possibly matching TRBD1 (5 bases). This CDR3 contains 10 residues. Trimming cost V 2 bases and J 13 bases, with 11 bases left between them. Per the germline V gene, CDR1 is DFQATT and CDR2 is SNEGSKA (reference sequence).

This clone has just a few counts. J is TRBJ2-3 and V is TRBV5-6, with 12 bases that match TRBD2. The CDR3 loop spans 17 amino acids. Looked up from germline, CDR1 is SGHDT and CDR2 is YYEEEE. V gave up 2 bases and J gave up 4 bases; unmatched junction bases: 8. The CDR3: CASSFTSGGYVADTQYF. The CDR3 region has the DNA TGTGCCAGCAGCTTTACTAGCGGGGGGTACGTCGCAGATACGCAGTATTTT.

The rearrangement links TRBV10-3 to TRBJ2-1, with D possibly matching TRBD2 (7 bases). V was cut by 6 bases and J by 6 bases, with 21 bases left in between. Germline CDR1 and CDR2: ENHRY and SYGVKD. The CDR3 extends over 16 amino acids. The CDR3 region is CAISWGGAGPPNEQFF. CDR3 in DNA: TGTGCCATCAGCTGGGGGGGGGCGGGGCCCCCCAATGAGCAGTTCTTC.